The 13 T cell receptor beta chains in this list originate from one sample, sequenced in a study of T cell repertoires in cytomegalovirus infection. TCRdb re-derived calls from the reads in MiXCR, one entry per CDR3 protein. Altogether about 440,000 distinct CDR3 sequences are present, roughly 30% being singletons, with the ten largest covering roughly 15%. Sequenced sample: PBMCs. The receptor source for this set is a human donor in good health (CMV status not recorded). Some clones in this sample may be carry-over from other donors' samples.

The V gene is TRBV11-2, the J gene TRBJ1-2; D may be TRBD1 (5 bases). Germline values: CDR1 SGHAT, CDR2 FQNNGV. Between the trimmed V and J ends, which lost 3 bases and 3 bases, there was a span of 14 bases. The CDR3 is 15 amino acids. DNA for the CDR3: TGTGCCAGCAGCTTTACGAACCCGACAGACTATGGCTACACCTTC. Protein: CASSFTNPTDYGYTF.

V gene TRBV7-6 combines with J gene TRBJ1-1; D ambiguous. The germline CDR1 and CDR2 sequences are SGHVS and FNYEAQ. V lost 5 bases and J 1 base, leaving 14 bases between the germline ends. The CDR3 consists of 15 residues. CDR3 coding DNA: TGTGCCAGCAGCCCCGTTCGCCTAGAGAACACTGAAGCTTTCTTT. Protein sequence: CASSPVRLENTEAFF.

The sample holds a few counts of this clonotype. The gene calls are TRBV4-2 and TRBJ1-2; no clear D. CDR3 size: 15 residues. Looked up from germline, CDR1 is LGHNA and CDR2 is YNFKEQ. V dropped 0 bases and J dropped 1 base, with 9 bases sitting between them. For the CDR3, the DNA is TGTGCCAGCAGCCAAGAGCAACAGATTAACTATGGCTACACCTTC. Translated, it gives CASSQEQQINYGYTF.

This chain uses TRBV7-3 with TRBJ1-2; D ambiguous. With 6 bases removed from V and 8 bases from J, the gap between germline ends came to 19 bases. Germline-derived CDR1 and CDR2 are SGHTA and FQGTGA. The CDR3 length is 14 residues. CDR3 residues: CASRPKSFVEGYTF. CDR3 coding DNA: TGTGCCAGCAGACCGAAGTCGTTCGTGGAGGGCTACACCTTC. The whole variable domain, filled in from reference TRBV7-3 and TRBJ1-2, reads GAGVSQTPSNKVTEKGKYVELRCDPISGHTALYWYRQSLGQGPEFLIYFQGTGAADDSGLPNDRFFAVRPEGSVSTLKIQRTERGDSAVYLCASRPKSFVEGYTFGSGTRLTVV.

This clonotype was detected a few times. The DNA of the CDR3 is TGTGCCAGTAGTTGGGTCGGAGCCGGGGAGCTGTTTTTT. Residues: CASSWVGAGELFF. The chain carries TRBV19 and TRBJ2-2, with D hard to call. V lost 5 bases and J 6 bases, leaving 10 bases between the germline ends. The CDR3 runs to 13 residues. Germline CDR1 reads LNHDA; CDR2 reads SQIVND (reference sequence).

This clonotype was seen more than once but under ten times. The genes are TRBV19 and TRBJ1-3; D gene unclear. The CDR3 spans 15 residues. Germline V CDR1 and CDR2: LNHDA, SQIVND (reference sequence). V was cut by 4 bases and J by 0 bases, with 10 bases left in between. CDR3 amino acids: CASSTGFDSGNTIYF. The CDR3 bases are TGTGCCAGTAGTACGGGATTCGACTCTGGAAACACCATATATTTT.

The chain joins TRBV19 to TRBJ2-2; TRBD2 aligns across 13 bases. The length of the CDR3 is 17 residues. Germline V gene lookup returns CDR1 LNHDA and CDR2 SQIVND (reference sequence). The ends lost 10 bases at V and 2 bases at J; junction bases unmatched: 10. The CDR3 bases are TGTGCCACCAGGCGTCGACTAGCGGGGGGCAACACCGGGGAGCTGTTTTTT. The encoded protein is CATRRRLAGGNTGELFF.

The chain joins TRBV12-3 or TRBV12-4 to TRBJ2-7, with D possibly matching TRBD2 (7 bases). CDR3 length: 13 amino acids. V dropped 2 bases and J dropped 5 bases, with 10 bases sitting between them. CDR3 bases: TGTGCCAGCAGTTTAATGGGGGGGCACGAGCAGTACTTC. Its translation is CASSLMGGHEQYF.

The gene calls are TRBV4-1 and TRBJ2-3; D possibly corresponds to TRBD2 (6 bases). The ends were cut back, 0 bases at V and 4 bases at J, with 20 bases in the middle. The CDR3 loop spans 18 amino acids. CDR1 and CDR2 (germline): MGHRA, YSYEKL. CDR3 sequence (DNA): TGCGCCAGCAGCCAAGATGGGATCGGGAGTGGAGCACCAGATACGCAGTATTTT. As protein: CASSQDGIGSGAPDTQYF.

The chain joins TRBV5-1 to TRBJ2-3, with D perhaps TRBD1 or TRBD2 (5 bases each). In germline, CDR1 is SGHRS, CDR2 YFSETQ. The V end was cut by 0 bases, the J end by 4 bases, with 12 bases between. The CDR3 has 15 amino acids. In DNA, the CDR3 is TGCGCCAGCAGCTTGGGGGGGAATAGCGCAGATACGCAGTATTTT. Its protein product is CASSLGGNSADTQYF.

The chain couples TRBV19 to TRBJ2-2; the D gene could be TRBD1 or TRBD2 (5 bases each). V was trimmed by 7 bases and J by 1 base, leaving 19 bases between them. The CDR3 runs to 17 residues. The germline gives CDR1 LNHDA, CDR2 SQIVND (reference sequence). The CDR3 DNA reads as TGTGCCAGTACCCTTGGGGGTGGGCTTCAGAACACCGGGGAGCTGTTTTTT. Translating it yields CASTLGGGLQNTGELFF.

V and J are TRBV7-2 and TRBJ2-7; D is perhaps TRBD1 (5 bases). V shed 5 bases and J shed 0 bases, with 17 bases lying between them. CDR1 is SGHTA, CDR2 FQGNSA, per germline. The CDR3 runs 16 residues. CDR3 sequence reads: CASSDPLGRVSYEQYF. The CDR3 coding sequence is TGTGCCAGCAGCGACCCCTTAGGCAGGGTCTCCTACGAGCAGTACTTC.

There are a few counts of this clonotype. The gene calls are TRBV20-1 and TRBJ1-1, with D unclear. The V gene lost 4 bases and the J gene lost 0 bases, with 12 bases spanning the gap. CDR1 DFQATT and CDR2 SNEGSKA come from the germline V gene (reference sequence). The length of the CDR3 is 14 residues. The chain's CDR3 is CSATVGSLNTEAFF. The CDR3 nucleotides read TGCAGTGCTACCGTGGGCAGTCTGAACACTGAAGCTTTCTTT.